A selection of T cell receptor beta chains follows, all from one sample in a study of human T cells and chemical hapten exposure. From the RACE reads, TCRdb called clonotypes with MiXCR, one entry per CDR3 protein. The table includes over 45,000 distinct CDR3 sequences, 3.5% to 4.5% detected once. Sequenced sample: whole blood. Source of these receptors: a female donor in good health. Some clones in this sample may be carry-over from other donors' samples. The CDR3 runs from the conserved cysteine through the conserved F or W. A D gene is named only where the DNA matches it firmly. Where a row states a size, it is once, few, many or the class of an expanded clone; other rows omit it.

clone_size | d_call | j_call | v_call | cdr3_aa | cdr3_nt
many | TRBD2 | TRBJ2-3 | TRBV20-1 | CSARLAGGHTDTQYF | TGCAGTGCTCGGCTAGCGGGGGGCCACACAGATACGCAGTATTTT
many | TRBD1 | TRBJ1-4 | TRBV5-1 | CASALQPGTAPEKLFF | TGCGCCAGCGCCCTCCAACCCGGGACAGCGCCTGAAAAACTGTTTTTT
many | TRBD1 | TRBJ1-4 | TRBV25-1 | CASSEKTGVEKLFF | TGTGCCAGCAGTGAAAAGACAGGGGTTGAAAAACTGTTTTTT
many | TRBD1 | TRBJ1-3 | TRBV20-1 | CSALGTGLSNSGNTIYF | TGCAGTGCCCTTGGGACAGGCCTATCTAACTCTGGAAACACCATATATTTT
many | TRBD1 | TRBJ1-1 | TRBV7-3 | CASSQDRAKRAFF | TGTGCCAGCAGCCAGGACAGGGCTAAGAGGGCTTTCTTT
many | NA | TRBJ2-3 | TRBV20-1 | CSARDQSTDTQYF | TGCAGTGCTAGAGACCAAAGCACAGATACGCAGTATTTT
many | NA | TRBJ2-5 | TRBV2 | CASSPGPVNKETQYF | TGTGCCAGCAGCCCGGGACCCGTAAATAAAGAGACCCAGTACTTC
many | TRBD1 | TRBJ1-2 | TRBV2 | CARKGTGDYGYTF | TGTGCCAGAAAGGGGACAGGGGACTATGGCTACACCTTC
many | NA | TRBJ2-6 | TRBV5-1 | CASSLGGFGANVLTF | TGCGCCAGCAGCTTGGGGGGCTTTGGGGCCAACGTCCTGACTTTC
many | TRBD1 | TRBJ2-1 | TRBV29-1 | CSVEGRGRGEQFF | TGCAGCGTTGAGGGCAGGGGGCGGGGTGAGCAGTTCTTC
NA | TRBD2 | TRBJ2-5 | TRBV10-3 | CATLHSGGSYQETQYF | TGTGCCACCCTGCATAGCGGGGGGTCATACCAAGAGACCCAGTACTTC
many | NA | TRBJ2-7 | TRBV7-9 | CASSPQRGAEQYF | TGTGCCAGCAGCCCTCAGAGGGGGGCCGAGCAGTACTTC
many | NA | TRBJ1-1 | TRBV10-2 | CASSESIQPNTEAFF | TGCGCCAGCAGTGAGTCGATTCAGCCAAACACTGAAGCTTTCTTT
many | NA | TRBJ1-1 | TRBV28 | CASRRGQYTEAFF | TGTGCCAGCAGGCGCGGACAGTACACTGAAGCTTTCTTT
many | NA | TRBJ1-5 | TRBV6-9 | CASKSLRDRRDF | TGTGCCAGCAAATCCCTCCGGGACCGCCGAGATTTT
few | NA | TRBJ1-2 | TRBV5-6 | CASSLGGQSYGYTF | TGTGCCAGCAGCTTGGGAGGACAGAGCTATGGCTACACCTTC
NA | NA | TRBJ2-3 | TRBV7-2 | CASSSYYSTDTQYF | TGTGCCAGCAGCTCCTACTATTCCACAGATACGCAGTATTTT
many | NA | TRBJ1-1 | TRBV29-1 | CSVGGGGTEAFF | TGCAGCGTGGGCGGGGGGGGCACTGAAGCTTTCTTT
few | NA | TRBJ2-7 | TRBV29-1 | CSVLGGLSYEQYF | TGCAGCGTTCTGGGGGGACTGTCCTACGAGCAGTACTTC
many | TRBD2 | TRBJ2-1 | TRBV5-1 | CASSSVAGSNEQFF | TGCGCCAGCAGCTCGGTAGCGGGGAGTAATGAGCAGTTCTTC
many | NA | TRBJ2-7 | TRBV13 | CASSSSGIYEQYF | TGTGCCAGCAGCTCTTCTGGGATCTACGAGCAGTACTTC
NA | NA | TRBJ2-3 | TRBV12-3/TRBV12-4 | CASSSDGFTDTQYF | TGTGCCAGCAGTTCGGACGGATTCACAGATACGCAGTATTTT
NA | TRBD1 | TRBJ2-6 | TRBV7-3 | CASSLGQGAGANVLTF | TGTGCCAGCAGCTTGGGACAGGGGGCCGGGGCCAACGTCCTGACTTTC
many | NA | TRBJ1-1 | TRBV27 | CASSLPGPSPAFF | TGTGCCAGCAGTTTACCGGGTCCCTCTCCGGCTTTCTTT
few | TRBD1 | TRBJ2-5 | TRBV20-1 | CSPRTGGGETQYF | TGCAGTCCCAGGACAGGAGGTGGAGAGACCCAGTACTTC
many | TRBD1 | TRBJ1-6 | TRBV7-2 | CASSSTGGHNSPLHF | TGTGCCAGCAGCTCCACAGGGGGCCATAATTCACCCCTCCACTTT
many | TRBD1 | TRBJ2-1 | TRBV7-2 | CASSWLPGQPYNEQFF | TGTGCCAGCAGCTGGCTCCCGGGACAGCCTTACAATGAGCAGTTCTTC
many | NA | TRBJ2-7 | TRBV18 | CASSPMSVGAGDEQYF | TGTGCCAGCTCACCCATGAGCGTGGGGGCCGGAGACGAGCAGTACTTC
many | TRBD1 | TRBJ1-4 | TRBV5-1 | CASRSGQLHATNEKLFF | TGCGCCAGCAGGTCGGGACAGCTACATGCAACTAATGAAAAACTGTTTTTT
few | TRBD1 | TRBJ2-1 | TRBV7-8 | CASSFPTGGLDEQFF | TGTGCCAGCAGCTTCCCGACAGGGGGCCTTGATGAGCAGTTCTTC
many | NA | TRBJ2-3 | TRBV7-6 | CASSLINGGRGTDTQYF | TGTGCCAGCAGCTTAATCAACGGGGGGCGAGGCACAGATACGCAGTATTTT
many | NA | TRBJ1-2 | TRBV2 | CASSQLGNYGYTF | TGTGCCAGCAGCCAACTAGGAAATTATGGCTACACCTTC
many | NA | TRBJ2-6 | TRBV6-5 | CASSSFGTLSGANVLTF | TGTGCCAGCAGTTCATTCGGGACACTCTCTGGGGCCAACGTCCTGACTTTC
many | NA | TRBJ2-5 | TRBV5-1 | CASSLQRGFQETQYF | TGCGCCAGCAGCTTGCAGCGCGGGTTCCAGGAGACCCAGTACTTC
few | TRBD2 | TRBJ2-1 | TRBV3-1 | CASSRVGLAGIMDEQFF | TGTGCCAGCAGCCGGGTCGGACTAGCGGGGATTATGGATGAGCAGTTCTTC
many | NA | TRBJ2-7 | TRBV20-1 | CSARFHFSSYEQYF | TGCAGTGCTAGATTTCATTTTAGCTCCTACGAGCAGTACTTC
few | TRBD2 | TRBJ2-3 | TRBV27 | CASSLGGGGAADTQYF | TGTGCCAGCAGTTTAGGAGGCGGGGGGGCCGCAGATACGCAGTATTTT
many | NA | TRBJ1-2 | TRBV5-1 | CASSLASGNGYTF | TGCGCCAGCAGCTTGGCCTCAGGGAATGGCTACACCTTC
many | NA | TRBJ1-2 | TRBV20-1 | CSATYSWSYGYTF | TGCAGTGCTACGTACAGCTGGTCCTATGGCTACACCTTC
many | NA | TRBJ2-7 | TRBV12-3/TRBV12-4 | CASQGITYEQYF | TGTGCCAGCCAGGGAATCACCTACGAGCAGTACTTC
many | TRBD1 | TRBJ1-2 | TRBV15 | CATRGQGDYGYTF | TGTGCCACCAGGGGACAGGGAGACTATGGCTACACCTTC
many | NA | TRBJ2-3 | TRBV28 | CASSFLSRTDTQYF | TGTGCCAGCAGTTTCCTATCCCGCACAGATACGCAGTATTTT